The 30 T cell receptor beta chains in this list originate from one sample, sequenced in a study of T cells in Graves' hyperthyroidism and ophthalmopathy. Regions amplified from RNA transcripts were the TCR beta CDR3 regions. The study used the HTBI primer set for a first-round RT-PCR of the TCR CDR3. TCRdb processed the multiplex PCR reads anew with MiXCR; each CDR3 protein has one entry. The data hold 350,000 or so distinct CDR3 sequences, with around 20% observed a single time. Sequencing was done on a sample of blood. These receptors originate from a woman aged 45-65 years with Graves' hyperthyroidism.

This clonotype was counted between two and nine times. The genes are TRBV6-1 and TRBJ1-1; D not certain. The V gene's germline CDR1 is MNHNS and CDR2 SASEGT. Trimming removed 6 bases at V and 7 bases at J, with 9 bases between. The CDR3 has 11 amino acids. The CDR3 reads CASSRSSEAFF. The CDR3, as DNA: TGTGCCAGCAGCCGCTCAAGTGAAGCTTTCTTT.

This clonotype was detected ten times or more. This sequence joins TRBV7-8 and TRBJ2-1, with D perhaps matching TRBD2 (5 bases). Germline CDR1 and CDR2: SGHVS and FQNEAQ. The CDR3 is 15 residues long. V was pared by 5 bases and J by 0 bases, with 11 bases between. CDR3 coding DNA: TGTGCCAGCAGCCGTACTGCGGGCTCCTACAATGAGCAGTTCTTC. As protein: CASSRTAGSYNEQFF.

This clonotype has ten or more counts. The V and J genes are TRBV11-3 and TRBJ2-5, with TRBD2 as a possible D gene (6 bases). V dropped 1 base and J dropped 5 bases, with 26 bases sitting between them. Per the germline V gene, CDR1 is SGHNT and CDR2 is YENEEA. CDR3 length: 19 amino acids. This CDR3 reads CASSLVRTGAAQFFETQYF. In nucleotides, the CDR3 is TGTGCCAGCAGCTTAGTCCGGACGGGAGCGGCCCAATTTTTTGAGACCCAGTACTTC.

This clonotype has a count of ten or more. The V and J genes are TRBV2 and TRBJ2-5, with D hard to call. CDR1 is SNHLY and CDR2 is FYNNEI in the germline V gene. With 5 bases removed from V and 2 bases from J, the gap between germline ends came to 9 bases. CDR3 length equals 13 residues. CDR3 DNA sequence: TGTGCCAGCAGTTTAGGGATTCAAGAGACCCAGTACTTC. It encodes CASSLGIQETQYF.

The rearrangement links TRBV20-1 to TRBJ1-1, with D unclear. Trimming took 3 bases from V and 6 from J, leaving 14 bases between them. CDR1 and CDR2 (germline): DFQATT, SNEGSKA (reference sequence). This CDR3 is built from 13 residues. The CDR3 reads CSARPTLMPEAFF. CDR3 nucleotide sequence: TGCAGTGCTAGGCCGACATTAATGCCTGAAGCTTTCTTT.

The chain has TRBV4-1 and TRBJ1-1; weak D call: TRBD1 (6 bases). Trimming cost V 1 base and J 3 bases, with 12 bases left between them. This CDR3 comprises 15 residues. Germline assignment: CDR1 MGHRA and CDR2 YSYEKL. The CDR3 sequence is CASSQVQGSDTEAFF. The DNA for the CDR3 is TGCGCCAGCAGCCAAGTCCAGGGGTCGGACACTGAAGCTTTCTTT.

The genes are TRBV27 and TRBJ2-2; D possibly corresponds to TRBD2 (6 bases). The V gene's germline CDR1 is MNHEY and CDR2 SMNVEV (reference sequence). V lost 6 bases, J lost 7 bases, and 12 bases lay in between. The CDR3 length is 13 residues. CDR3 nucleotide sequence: TGTGCCAGCAGCGCCCTCGGGGGCGGGGAGCTGTTTTTT. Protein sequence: CASSALGGGELFF.

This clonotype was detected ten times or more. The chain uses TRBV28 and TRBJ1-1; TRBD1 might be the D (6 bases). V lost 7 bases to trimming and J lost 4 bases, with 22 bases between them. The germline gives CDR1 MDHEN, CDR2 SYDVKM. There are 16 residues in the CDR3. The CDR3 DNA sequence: TGTGCCAGCAATGCGCCCACAGGGACGGCGAGCACTGAAGCTTTCTTT. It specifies CASNAPTGTASTEAFF.

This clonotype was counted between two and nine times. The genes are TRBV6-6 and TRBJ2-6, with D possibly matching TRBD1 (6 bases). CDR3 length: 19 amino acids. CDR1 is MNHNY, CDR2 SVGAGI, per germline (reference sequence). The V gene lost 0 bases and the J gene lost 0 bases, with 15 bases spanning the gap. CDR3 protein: CASSYSGTPASSGANVLTF. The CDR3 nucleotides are TGTGCCAGCAGTTACTCGGGGACACCCGCCAGCTCTGGGGCCAACGTCCTGACTTTC.

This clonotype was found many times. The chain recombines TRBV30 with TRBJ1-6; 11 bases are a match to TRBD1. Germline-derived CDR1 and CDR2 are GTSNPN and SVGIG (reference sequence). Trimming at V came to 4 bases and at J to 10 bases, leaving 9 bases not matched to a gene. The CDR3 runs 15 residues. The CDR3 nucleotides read TGTGCCTGGAACCCCCCCGGGACAGGGGGATCACCCCTCCACTTT. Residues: CAWNPPGTGGSPLHF.

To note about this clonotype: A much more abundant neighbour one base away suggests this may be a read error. The CDR3 protein is CATSRDSAAQGYTF. Written as DNA, the CDR3 is TGTGCCACCAGCAGAGATTCTGCAGCCCAAGGCTACACCTTC. The V call is TRBV15, the J call TRBJ1-2; D unresolved. The CDR3 has 14 amino acids. Germline values: CDR1 LNHNV, CDR2 YYDKDF (reference sequence). V shed 0 bases and J shed 8 bases, with 13 bases lying between them.

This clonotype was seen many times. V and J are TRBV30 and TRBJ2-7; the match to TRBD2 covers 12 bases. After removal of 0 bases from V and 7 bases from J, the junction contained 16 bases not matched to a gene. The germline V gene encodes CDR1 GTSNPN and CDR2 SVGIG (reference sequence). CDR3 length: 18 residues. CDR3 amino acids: CAWSVSAASGRAVFEQYF. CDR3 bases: TGTGCCTGGAGTGTAAGTGCGGCTAGCGGGAGGGCCGTTTTTGAGCAGTACTTC. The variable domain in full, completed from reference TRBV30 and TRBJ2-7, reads SQTIHQWPATLVQPVGSPLSLECTVEGTSNPNLYWYRQAAGRGLQLLFYSVGIGQISSEVPQNLSASRPQDRQFILSSKKLLLSDSGFYLCAWSVSAASGRAVFEQYFGPGTRLTVT.

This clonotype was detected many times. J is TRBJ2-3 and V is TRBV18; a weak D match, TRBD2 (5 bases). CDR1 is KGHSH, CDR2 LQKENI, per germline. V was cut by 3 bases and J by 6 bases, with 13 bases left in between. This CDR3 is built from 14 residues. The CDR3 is CASSPRPPGDTQYF. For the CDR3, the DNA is TGTGCCAGCTCACCGAGGCCCCCGGGGGATACGCAGTATTTT.

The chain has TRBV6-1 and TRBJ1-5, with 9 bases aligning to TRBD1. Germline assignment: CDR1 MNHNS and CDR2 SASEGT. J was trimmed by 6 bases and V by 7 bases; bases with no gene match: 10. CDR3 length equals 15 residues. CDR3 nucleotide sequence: TGTGCCAGCACCGTTGGGACAGGGCACGGTCAGCCCCAGCATTTT. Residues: CASTVGTGHGQPQHF.

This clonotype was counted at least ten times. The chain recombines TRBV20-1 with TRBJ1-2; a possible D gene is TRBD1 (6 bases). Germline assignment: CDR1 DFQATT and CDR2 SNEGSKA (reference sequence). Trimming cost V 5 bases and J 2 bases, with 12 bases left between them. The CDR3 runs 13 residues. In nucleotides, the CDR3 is TGCAGTGCTGTAGGAGGGGGGAACTATGGCTACACCTTC. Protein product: CSAVGGGNYGYTF.

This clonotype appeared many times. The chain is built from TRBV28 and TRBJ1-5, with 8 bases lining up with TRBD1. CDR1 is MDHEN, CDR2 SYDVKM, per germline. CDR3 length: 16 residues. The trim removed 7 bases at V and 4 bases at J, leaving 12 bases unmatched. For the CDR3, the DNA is TGTGCCAGCAAGTCCCCCGGACAGGGCCTGAATCAGCCCCAGCATTTT. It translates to CASKSPGQGLNQPQHF.

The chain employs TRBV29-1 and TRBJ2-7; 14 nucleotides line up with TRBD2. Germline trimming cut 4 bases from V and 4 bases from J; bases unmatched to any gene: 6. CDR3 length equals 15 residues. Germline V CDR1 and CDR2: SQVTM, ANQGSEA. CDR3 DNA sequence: TGCAGCGTTGGGACTAGCGGGAGGAGGGGGTACGAGCAGTACTTC. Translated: CSVGTSGRRGYEQYF.

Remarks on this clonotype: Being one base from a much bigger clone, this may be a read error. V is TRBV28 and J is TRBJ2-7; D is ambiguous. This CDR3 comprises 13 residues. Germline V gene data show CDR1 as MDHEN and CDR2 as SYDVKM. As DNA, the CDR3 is TGTGCCAGCGGTTTGGGGTATTCCTACGAGCAGTACTTC. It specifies CASGLGYSYEQYF.

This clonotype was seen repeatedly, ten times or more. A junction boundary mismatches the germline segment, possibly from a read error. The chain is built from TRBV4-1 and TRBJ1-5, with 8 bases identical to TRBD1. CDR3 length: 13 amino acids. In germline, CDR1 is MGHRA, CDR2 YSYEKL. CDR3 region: CASSQGANQPQHF. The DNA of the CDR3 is TGTGCCAGCAGCCAGGGGGCCAATCAGCCCCAGCATTTT.

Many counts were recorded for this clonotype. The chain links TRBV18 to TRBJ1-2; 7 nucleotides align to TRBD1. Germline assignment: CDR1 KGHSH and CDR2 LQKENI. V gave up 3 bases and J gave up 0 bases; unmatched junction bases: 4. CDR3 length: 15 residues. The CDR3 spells CASSPRQGSNYGYTF. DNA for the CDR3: TGTGCCAGCTCACCTCGACAGGGCTCTAACTATGGCTACACCTTC.

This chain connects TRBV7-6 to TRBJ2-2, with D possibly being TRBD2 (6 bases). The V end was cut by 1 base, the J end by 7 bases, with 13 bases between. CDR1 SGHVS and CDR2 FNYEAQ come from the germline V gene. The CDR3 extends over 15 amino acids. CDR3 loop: CASSLEGIGSGELFF. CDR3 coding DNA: TGTGCCAGCAGCTTAGAGGGGATCGGGAGCGGGGAGCTGTTTTTT. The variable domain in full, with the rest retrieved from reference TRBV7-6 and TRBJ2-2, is GAGVSQSPRYKVTKRGQDVALRCDPISGHVSLYWYRQALGQGPEFLTYFNYEAQQDKSGLPNDRFSAERPEGSISTLTIQRTEQRDSAMYRCASSLEGIGSGELFFGEGSRLTVL.

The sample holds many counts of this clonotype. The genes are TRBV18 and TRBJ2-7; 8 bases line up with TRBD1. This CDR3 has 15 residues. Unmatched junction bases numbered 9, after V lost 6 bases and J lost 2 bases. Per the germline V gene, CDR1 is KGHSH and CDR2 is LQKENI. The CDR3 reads CASSIKQTGAYEQYF. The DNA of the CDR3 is TGTGCCAGCTCCATCAAGCAGACAGGGGCCTACGAGCAGTACTTC.

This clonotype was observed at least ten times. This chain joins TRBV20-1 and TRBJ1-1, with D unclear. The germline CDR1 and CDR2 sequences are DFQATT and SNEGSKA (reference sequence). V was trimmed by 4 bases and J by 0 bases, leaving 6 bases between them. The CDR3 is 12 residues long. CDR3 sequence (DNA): TGCAGTGCTACCGTTATGAACACTGAAGCTTTCTTT. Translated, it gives CSATVMNTEAFF.

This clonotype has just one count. The CDR3 coding sequence is TGTGCCACCAGGGACAGGGGGTTCGATGAGCAGTTCTTC. Residues: CATRDRGFDEQFF. The V call is TRBV6-1, the J call TRBJ2-1; TRBD1 matches 11 bases. Germline values: CDR1 MNHNS, CDR2 SASEGT. The V gene end was trimmed by 10 bases and the J gene end by 8 bases; junction bases not matched to a gene: 7. CDR3 length: 13 residues.

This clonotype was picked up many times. The CDR3 DNA follows: TGTGCCAGCTCCCCACTAGCGGGAGTGGGGCGGGCCTACAATGAGCAGTTCTTC. Its protein product is CASSPLAGVGRAYNEQFF. J is TRBJ2-1 and V is TRBV11-3, with TRBD2 matching 11 bases. V lost 8 bases to trimming and J lost 2 bases; unmatched junction nucleotides: 14. Germline V CDR1 and CDR2: SGHNT, YENEEA. The CDR3 has 18 amino acids.

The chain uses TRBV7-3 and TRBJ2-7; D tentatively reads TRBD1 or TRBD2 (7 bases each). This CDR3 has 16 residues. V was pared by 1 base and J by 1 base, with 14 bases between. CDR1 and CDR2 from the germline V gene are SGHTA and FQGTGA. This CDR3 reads CASSLSPAGQSYEQYF. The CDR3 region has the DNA TGTGCCAGCAGCTTAAGCCCAGCGGGACAGTCCTACGAGCAGTACTTC.

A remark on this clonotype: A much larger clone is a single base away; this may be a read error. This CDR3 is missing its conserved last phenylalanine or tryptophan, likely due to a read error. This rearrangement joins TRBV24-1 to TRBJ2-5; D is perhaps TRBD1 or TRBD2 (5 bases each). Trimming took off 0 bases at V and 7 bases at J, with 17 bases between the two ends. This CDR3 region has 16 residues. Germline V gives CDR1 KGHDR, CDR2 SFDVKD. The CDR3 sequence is CATSDLRDPQIGTQYL. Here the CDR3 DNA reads TGTGCCACCAGTGATTTGAGGGACCCACAAATAGGGACCCAGTACCTC.

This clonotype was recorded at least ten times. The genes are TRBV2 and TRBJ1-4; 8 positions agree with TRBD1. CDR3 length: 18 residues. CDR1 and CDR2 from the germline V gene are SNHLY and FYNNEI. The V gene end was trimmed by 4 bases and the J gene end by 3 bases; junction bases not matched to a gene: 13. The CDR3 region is CASSVGRDRLGPNEKLFF. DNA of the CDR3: TGTGCCAGCAGTGTTGGCCGGGACAGGCTAGGCCCTAATGAAAAACTGTTTTTT.

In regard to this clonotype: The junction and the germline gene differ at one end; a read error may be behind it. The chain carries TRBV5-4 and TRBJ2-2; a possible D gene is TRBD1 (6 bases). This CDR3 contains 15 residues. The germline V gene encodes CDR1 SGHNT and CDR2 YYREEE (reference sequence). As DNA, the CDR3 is TGTGCCGGCAGCCTACAGGGTTTGAACACCGGGGAGCTGTTTTTT. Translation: CAGSLQGLNTGELFF.

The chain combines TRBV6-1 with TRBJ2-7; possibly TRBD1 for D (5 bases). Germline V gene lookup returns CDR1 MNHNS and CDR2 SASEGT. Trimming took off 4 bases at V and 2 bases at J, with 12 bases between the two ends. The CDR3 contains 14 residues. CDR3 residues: CASSALDRTYEQYF. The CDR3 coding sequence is TGTGCCAGCAGTGCCTTAGACAGAACCTACGAGCAGTACTTC.